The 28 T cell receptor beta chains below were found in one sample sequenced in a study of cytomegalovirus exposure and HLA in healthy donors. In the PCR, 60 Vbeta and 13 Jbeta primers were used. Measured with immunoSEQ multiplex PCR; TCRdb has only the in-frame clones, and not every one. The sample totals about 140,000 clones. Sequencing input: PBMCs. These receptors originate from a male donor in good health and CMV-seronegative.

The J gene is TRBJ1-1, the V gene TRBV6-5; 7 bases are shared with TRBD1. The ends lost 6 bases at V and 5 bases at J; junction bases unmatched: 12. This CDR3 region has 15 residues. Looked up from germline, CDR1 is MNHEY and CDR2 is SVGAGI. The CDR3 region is CASRVTGTDGTEAFF. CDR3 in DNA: TGTGCCAGCAGAGTTACCGGGACAGATGGGACTGAAGCTTTCTTT.

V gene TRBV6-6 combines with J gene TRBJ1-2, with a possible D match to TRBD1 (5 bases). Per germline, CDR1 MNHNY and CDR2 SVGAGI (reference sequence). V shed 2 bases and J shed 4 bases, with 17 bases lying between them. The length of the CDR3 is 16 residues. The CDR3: CASSYQGLEKGYGYTF. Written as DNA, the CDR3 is TGTGCCAGCAGTTACCAGGGATTGGAGAAGGGCTATGGCTACACCTTC.

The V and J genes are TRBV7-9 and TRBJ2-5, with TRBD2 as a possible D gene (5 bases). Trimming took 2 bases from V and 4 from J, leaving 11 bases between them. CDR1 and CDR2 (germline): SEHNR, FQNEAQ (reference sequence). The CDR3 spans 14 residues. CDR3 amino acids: CASSLSGRRETQYF. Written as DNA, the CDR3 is TGTGCCAGCAGCTTAAGCGGCAGAAGAGAGACCCAGTACTTC.

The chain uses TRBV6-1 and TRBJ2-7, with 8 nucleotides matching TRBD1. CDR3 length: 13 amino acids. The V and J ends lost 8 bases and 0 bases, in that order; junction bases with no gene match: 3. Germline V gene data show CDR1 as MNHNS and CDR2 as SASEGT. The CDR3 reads CASGTGFSYEQYF. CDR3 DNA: TGTGCCAGCGGGACAGGTTTCTCCTACGAGCAGTACTTC.

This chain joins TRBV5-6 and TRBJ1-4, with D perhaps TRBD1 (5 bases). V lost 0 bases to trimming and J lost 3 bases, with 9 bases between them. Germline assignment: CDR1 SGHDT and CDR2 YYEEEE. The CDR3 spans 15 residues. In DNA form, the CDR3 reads TGTGCCAGCAGCTTGGACAAAGGGGCTAATGAAAAACTGTTTTTT. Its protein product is CASSLDKGANEKLFF.

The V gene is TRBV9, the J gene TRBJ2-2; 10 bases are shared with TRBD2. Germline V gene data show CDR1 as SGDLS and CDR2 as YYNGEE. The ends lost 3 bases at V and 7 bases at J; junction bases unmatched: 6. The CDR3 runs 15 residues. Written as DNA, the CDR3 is TGTGCCAGCAGCGGGACCGGGACTAGCGTCGGGGAGCTGTTTTTT. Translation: CASSGTGTSVGELFF. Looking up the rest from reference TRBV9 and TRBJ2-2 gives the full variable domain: DSGVTQTPKHLITATGQRVTLRCSPRSGDLSVYWYQQSLDQGLQFLIQYYNGEERAKGNILERFSAQQFPDLHSELNLSSLELGDSALYFCASSGTGTSVGELFFGEGSRLTVL.

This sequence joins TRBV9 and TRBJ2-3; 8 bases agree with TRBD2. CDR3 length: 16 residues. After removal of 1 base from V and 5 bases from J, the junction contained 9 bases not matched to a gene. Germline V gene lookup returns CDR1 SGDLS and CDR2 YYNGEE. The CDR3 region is CASSVNPSSGGDTQYF. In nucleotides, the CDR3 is TGTGCCAGCAGCGTAAACCCCTCCAGCGGGGGAGATACGCAGTATTTT.

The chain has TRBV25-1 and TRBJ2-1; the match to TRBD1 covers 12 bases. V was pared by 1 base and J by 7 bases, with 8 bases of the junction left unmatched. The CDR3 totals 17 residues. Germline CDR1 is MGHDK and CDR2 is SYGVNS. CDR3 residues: CASSESSGQGALNEQFF. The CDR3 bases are TGTGCCAGCAGTGAATCCTCGGGACAGGGGGCTTTAAATGAGCAGTTCTTC.

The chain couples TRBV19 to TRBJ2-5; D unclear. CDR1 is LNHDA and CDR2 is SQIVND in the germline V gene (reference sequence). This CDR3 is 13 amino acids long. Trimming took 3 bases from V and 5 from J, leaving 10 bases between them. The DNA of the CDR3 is TGTGCCAGTAGTATTTCCAGGCCTGAGACCCAGTACTTC. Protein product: CASSISRPETQYF.

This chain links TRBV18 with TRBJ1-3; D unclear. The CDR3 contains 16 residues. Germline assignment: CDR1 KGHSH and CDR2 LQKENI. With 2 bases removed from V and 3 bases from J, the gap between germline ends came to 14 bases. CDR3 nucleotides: TGTGCCAGCTCACCATCTGACTCGGGGAATGGAAACACCATATATTTT. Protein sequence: CASSPSDSGNGNTIYF.

The CDR3 is CASSPNPGASDTEAFF. The CDR3 nucleotides are TGTGCCAGCAGCCCTAACCCAGGGGCTTCTGACACTGAAGCTTTCTTT. The J gene is TRBJ1-1, the V gene TRBV7-8; possible D gene TRBD1, 6 bases. Trimming removed 5 bases at V and 3 bases at J, with 19 bases between. The CDR3 spans 16 residues. CDR1 SGHVS and CDR2 FQNEAQ come from the germline V gene.

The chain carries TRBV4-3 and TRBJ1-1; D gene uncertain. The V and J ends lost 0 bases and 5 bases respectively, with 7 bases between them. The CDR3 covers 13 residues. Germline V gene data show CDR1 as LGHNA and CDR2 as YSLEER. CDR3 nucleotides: TGCGCCAGCAGCCAAGATTTTATTACTGAAGCTTTCTTT. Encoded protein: CASSQDFITEAFF.

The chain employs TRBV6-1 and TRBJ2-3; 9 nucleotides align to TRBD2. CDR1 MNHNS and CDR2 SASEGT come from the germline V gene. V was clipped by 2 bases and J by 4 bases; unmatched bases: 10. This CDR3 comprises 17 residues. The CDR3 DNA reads TGTGCCAGCAGTGAAACACCTAGCGGGAACGGGGCAGATACGCAGTATTTT. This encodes CASSETPSGNGADTQYF.

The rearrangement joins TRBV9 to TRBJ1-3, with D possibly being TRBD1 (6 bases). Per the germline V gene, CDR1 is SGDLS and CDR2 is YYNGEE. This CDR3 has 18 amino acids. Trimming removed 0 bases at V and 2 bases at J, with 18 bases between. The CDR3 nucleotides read TGTGCCAGCAGCGTAGCTTCGGACAGAACGGGTCCTGGAAACACCATATATTTT. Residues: CASSVASDRTGPGNTIYF.

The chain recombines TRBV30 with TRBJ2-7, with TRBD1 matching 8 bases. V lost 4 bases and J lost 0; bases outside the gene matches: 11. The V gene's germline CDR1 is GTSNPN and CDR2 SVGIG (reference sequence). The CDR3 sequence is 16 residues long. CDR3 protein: CAWKVRDRLRSYEQYF. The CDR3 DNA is TGTGCCTGGAAAGTCCGGGACAGGTTACGCTCCTACGAGCAGTACTTC. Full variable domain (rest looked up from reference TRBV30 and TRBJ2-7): SQTIHQWPATLVQPVGSPLSLECTVEGTSNPNLYWYRQAAGRGLQLLFYSVGIGQISSEVPQNLSASRPQDRQFILSSKKLLLSDSGFYLCAWKVRDRLRSYEQYFGPGTRLTVT.

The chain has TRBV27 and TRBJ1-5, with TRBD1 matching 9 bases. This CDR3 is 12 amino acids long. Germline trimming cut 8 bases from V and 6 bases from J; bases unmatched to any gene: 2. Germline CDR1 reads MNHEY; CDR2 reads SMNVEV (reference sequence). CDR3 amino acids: CASRTGAQPQHF. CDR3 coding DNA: TGTGCCAGCCGGACAGGGGCTCAGCCCCAGCATTTT.

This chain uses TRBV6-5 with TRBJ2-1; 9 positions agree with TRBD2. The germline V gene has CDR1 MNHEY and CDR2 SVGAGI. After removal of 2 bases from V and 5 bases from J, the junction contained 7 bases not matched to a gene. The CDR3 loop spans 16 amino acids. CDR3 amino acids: CASSYVGLAGNNEQFF. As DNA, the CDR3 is TGTGCCAGCAGTTACGTTGGTCTAGCGGGGAACAATGAGCAGTTCTTC.

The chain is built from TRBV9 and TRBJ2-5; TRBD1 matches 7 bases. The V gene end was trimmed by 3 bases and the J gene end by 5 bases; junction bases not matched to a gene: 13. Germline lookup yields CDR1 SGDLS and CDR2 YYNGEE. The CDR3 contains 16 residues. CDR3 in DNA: TGTGCCAGCAGCGCGCTCTCGGACAGGAAGGTCGAGACCCAGTACTTC. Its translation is CASSALSDRKVETQYF.

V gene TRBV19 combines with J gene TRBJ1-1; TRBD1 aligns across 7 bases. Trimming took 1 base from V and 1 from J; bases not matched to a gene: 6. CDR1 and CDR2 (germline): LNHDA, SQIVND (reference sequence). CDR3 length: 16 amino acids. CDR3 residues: CASSIVRGTANTEAFF. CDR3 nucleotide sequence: TGTGCCAGTAGTATAGTACGAGGGACAGCGAACACTGAAGCTTTCTTT.

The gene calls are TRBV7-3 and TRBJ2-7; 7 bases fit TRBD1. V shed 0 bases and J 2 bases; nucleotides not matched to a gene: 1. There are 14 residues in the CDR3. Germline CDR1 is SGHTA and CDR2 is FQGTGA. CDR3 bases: TGTGCCAGCAGCTTAACGGACAGGACCTACGAGCAGTACTTC. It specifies CASSLTDRTYEQYF.

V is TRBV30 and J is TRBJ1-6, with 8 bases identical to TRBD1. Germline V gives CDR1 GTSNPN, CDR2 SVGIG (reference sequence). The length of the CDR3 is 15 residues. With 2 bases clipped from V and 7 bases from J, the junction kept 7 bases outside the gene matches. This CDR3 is CAWSSTGQANSPLHF. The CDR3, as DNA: TGTGCCTGGAGTTCCACGGGACAGGCGAATTCACCCCTCCACTTT. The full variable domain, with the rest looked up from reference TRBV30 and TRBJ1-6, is SQTIHQWPATLVQPVGSPLSLECTVEGTSNPNLYWYRQAAGRGLQLLFYSVGIGQISSEVPQNLSASRPQDRQFILSSKKLLLSDSGFYLCAWSSTGQANSPLHFGNGTRLTVT.

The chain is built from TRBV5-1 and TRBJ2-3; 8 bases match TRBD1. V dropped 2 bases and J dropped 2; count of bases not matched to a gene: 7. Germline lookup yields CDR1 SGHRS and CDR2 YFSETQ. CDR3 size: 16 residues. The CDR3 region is CASSFGDRLLTDTQYF. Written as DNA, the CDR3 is TGCGCCAGCAGCTTCGGGGACAGGCTCCTCACAGATACGCAGTATTTT.

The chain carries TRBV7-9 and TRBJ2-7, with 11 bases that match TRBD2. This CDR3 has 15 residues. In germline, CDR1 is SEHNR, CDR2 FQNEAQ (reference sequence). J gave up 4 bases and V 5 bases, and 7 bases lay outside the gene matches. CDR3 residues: CASSALAGEVYEQYF. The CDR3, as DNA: TGTGCCAGCAGCGCACTAGCGGGAGAGGTGTACGAGCAGTACTTC.

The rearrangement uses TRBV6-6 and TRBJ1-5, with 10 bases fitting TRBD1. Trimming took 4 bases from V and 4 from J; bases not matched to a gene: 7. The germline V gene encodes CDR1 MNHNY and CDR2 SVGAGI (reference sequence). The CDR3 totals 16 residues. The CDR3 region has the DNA TGTGCCAGCAGTTTCCCGACAGGGGGCCCGAATCAGCCCCAGCATTTT. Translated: CASSFPTGGPNQPQHF.

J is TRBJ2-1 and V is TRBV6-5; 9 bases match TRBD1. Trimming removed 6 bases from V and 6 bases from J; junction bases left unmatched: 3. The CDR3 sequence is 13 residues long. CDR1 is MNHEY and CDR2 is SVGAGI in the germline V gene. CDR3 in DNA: TGTGCCAGCAGCTTGGACAGGGGCAATGAGCAGTTCTTC. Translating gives CASSLDRGNEQFF.

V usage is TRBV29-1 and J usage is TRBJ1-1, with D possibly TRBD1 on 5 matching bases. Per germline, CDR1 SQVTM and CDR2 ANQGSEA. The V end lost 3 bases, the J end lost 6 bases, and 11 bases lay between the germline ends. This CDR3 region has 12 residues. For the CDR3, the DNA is TGCAGCGTTGAGGACACGGCCTCTGAAGCTTTCTTT. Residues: CSVEDTASEAFF.

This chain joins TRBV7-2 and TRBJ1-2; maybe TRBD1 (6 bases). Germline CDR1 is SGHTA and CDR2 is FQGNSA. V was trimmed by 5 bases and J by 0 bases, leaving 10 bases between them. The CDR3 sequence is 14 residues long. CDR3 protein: CASSPQGANYGYTF. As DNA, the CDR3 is TGTGCCAGCAGCCCACAGGGAGCTAACTATGGCTACACCTTC.

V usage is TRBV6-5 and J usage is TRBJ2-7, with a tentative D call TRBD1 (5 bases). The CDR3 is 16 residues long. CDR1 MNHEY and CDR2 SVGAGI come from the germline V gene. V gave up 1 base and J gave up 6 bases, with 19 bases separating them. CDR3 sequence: CASSYLLAGSGTEQYF. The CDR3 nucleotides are TGTGCCAGCAGTTACTTATTAGCAGGGTCAGGTACCGAGCAGTACTTC.